The sequence of this T cell receptor (beta chain) was determined in a study of shared clonotypes between healthy human individuals. Germline V gives CDR1 LNHDA, CDR2 SQIVND (reference sequence). The V and J ends lost 5 bases and 5 bases, in that order; junction bases with no gene match: 5. The CDR3 contains 15 residues. Assay used: immunoSEQ multiplex PCR; TCRdb lists only in-frame clones, some missing. Of some 2,500,000 clones listed, 80% to 95% are singletons. The rearrangement links TRBV19 to TRBJ2-1; 11 bases fit TRBD2. The clonotype originates from a man younger than 35 in good health. Some clones in this sample may be carry-over from other donors' samples. Sequencing input: naive CD4+ T cells from PBMCs. Specified subset: CD45RA+ positively selected. For the CDR3, the DNA is TGTGCCAGTAGTGGTGGGACTAGCGGTAACAATGAGCAGTTCTTC. Encoded protein: CASSGGTSGNNEQFF.